These 2 T cell receptor beta chains originate from one sample sequenced in a study of beta chain features in type 1 diabetes. Expressed TCRB transcripts were sequenced because the isolated RNA had all been reverse transcribed beforehand. Some clones are missing from TCRdb's copy, which holds only in-frame ones; the method was immunoSEQ multiplex PCR. The data contain around 200,000 clones, 10% to 15% of them singletons. The specimen sequenced was central memory CD4+ T cells from blood. These receptors originate from a woman younger than 35 in good health.

This clone has only a few counts. V usage is TRBV30 and J usage is TRBJ2-7; 12 nucleotides line up with TRBD2. The CDR3 loop spans 15 amino acids. Per germline, CDR1 GTSNPN and CDR2 SVGIG (reference sequence). The J segment lost 4 bases and the V segment lost 1 base, leaving 5 bases of the junction unmatched. CDR3 sequence (DNA): TGTGCCTGGAGTGCTGGACTAGCGGGATCTTACGAGCAGTACTTC. Its translation: CAWSAGLAGSYEQYF.

The chain uses TRBV28 and TRBJ2-1, with 9 nucleotides matching TRBD1. The ends lost 5 bases at V and 7 bases at J; junction bases unmatched: 12. CDR1 and CDR2 from the germline V gene are MDHEN and SYDVKM. CDR3 size: 16 residues. The CDR3 sequence: CASSRTGTGSRNEQFF. The CDR3 DNA follows: TGTGCCAGCAGTCGGACCGGGACAGGGAGTAGAAATGAGCAGTTCTTC.